This T cell receptor (beta chain) came from a study of T cell repertoires in aging, cancer and after chemotherapy. Study-level results: Median generation probability rose over the chemotherapy interval in each cancer cohort, suggesting rebound thymic output. Age-matched healthy donors had significantly more diverse, less clonal blood TCR repertoires than untreated cancer patients.

The template was genomic DNA from peripheral blood, not RNA. A mixed TRB-A/B primer pool amplified rearranged TRB by multiplex touch-down PCR. One entry per CDR3 protein, called by TCRdb with MiXCR from the multiplex PCR reads. This sample has 3,500 to 5,000 distinct CDR3 sequences; under 35% occur once, and the top ten carry roughly a third. As to this clonotype: Its antigen is not known.

The CDR3 extends over 13 amino acids. In germline, CDR1 is MNHEY, CDR2 SMNVEV (reference sequence). Between the trimmed V and J ends, which lost 3 bases and 6 bases, there was a span of 8 bases. The sequence derives from a human donor with a blood cancer. This sequence joins TRBV27 and TRBJ2-2; D gene uncertain. The specimen sequenced was blood. The CDR3 region is CASSFIGPGELFF. As DNA, the CDR3 is TGTGCCAGCAGTTTCATAGGGCCCGGGGAGCTGTTTTTT.